A selection of T cell receptor beta chains follows, all from one sample in a study of blood T cell repertoires in COVID-19. The protocol was immunoSEQ multiplex PCR, while the TCRdb copy is restricted to in-frame clones and leaves out a portion. Among 250,000 to 350,000 clones listed, about 90% were seen once. The specimen was peripheral blood. These receptors were obtained from a man aged 18-30 years with active or convalescent COVID-19. CDR3s leave out the opening cysteine and the closing phenylalanine or tryptophan. Not all rows give a size; the values are once, few, many and, for expanded clones, a class.

v_call	clone_size	j_call	cdr3_aa
TRBV20-1	NA	TRBJ2-5	SASAGEETQY
TRBV5-4	NA	TRBJ1-1	ASSLGQYTEAF
TRBV10-2	NA	TRBJ1-1	ASSSRGFTEAF
TRBV5-5	NA	TRBJ2-7	ASSRLAATYEQY
TRBV20-1	NA	TRBJ1-2	SASALGAENYGYT
TRBV20-1	NA	TRBJ1-5	SASQGANQPQH
TRBV6-6	NA	TRBJ2-5	ASKRDRGVETQY
TRBV27	NA	TRBJ1-5	ASSLLAGSNQPQH
TRBV27	once	TRBJ1-1	ASSFSTREKAF
TRBV6-5	NA	TRBJ2-7	ASSYTGSYEQY
TRBV7-9	once	TRBJ1-1	ASSQREDFVNTEAF
TRBV4-3	once	TRBJ2-5	ASSHLAGGIETQY
TRBV7-9	NA	TRBJ1-4	ASSYSPTNEKLF
TRBV7-9	NA	TRBJ2-5	ASSSGLAGAPQETQY
TRBV6-6	once	TRBJ1-2	ASSQTWASSGSYGYT
TRBV2	NA	TRBJ2-5	ASTAQRMETQY
TRBV5-6	NA	TRBJ1-3	ASSLQAYGNTIY
TRBV5-1	NA	TRBJ2-1	ASTRRGAGEYNEQF
TRBV18	NA	TRBJ1-1	ASSPGRGPNTEAF
TRBV14	NA	TRBJ2-7	ASSQAPRLSGSYEQY
TRBV19	NA	TRBJ1-1	ASRLGGVRMNTEAF
TRBV9	many	TRBJ1-2	ASSKDQRGYGYT
TRBV27	once	TRBJ2-1	ASSFTGDNEQF
TRBV2	NA	TRBJ2-7	ASKWRKDRGPYEQY
TRBV27	NA	TRBJ1-4	ASSLNRNRLRNEKLF
TRBV7-2	NA	TRBJ1-2	ASSLARTGGGMGGYT
TRBV25-1	once	TRBJ1-6	ASSEGQGVNSPLH
TRBV18	NA	TRBJ2-1	ASSPPTSQRGEQF
TRBV6-5	NA	TRBJ1-1	ASSQDRNTEAF
TRBV4-1	once	TRBJ2-4	ASSQAAGGPENIQY
TRBV19	NA	TRBJ1-1	ASSTQGGVNTEAF
TRBV5-6	NA	TRBJ2-7	ASSLERDYEQY
TRBV6-5	NA	TRBJ2-7	ASSYRPPYEQY